A selection of T cell receptor beta chains follows, all from one sample in a study of post-analysis software for immune sequencing data. TCRdb reprocessed the PCR reads via MiXCR and lists one record per CDR3 protein. The sample records approximately 440,000 distinct CDR3 sequences, 40% to 55% being singletons. The sample consisted of blood. These receptors were taken from a girl aged 5 to 17 with multiple sclerosis. The CDR3 runs from the conserved cysteine through the conserved F or W. The D gene is left open where the match is weak. Not every row has a clone size; where given, it reads once, few, many or a size class.

j_call | v_call | d_call | clone_size | cdr3_nt | cdr3_aa
TRBJ1-4 | TRBV25-1 | . | once | TGTGCCAGCAGCCTCCTCCGGGGAGGGCGGGAAAAACTGTTTTTT | CASSLLRGGREKLFF
TRBJ2-7 | TRBV12-3/TRBV12-4 | TRBD2 | . | TGCGCCAGCAGTCCCCGGACTAGCGGGACCTACGAGCAGTACTTC | CASSPRTSGTYEQYF
TRBJ2-3 | TRBV18 | TRBD2 | . | TGTGCCAGCTCACGTGAGTACGGCGGGAGGGCCGAAGCAGATACGCAGTATTTT | CASSREYGGRAEADTQYF
TRBJ2-3 | TRBV6-5 | . | once | TGTGCCAGCAGTTACTCCGGACAAGACTTCACAGATACGCAGTATTTT | CASSYSGQDFTDTQYF
TRBJ1-1 | TRBV4-3 | . | few | TGCGCCAGCAGCCAAGATCGGAGGGGAGGTGAAGCTTTCTTT | CASSQDRRGGEAFF
TRBJ2-7 | TRBV7-6 | TRBD1 | few | TGTGCCAGCAGCTCCGACCCCGGGACAGGGGACATCCACGAGCAGTACTTC | CASSSDPGTGDIHEQYF
TRBJ2-7 | TRBV12-3/TRBV12-4 | . | few | TGTGCCAGCAGTCACCAGCGACTAGACATCTACGAGCAGTACTTC | CASSHQRLDIYEQYF
TRBJ2-1 | TRBV6-4 | TRBD2 | . | TGTGTCAGCAGCCAGACTAGGACTAGCTCCTACAATGAGCAGTTCTTC | CVSSQTRTSSYNEQFF
TRBJ2-1 | TRBV24-1 | . | . | TGTGCTACCAGTTCCCCCGGGGGACAGAAGTTCTTC | CATSSPGGQKFF
TRBJ2-4 | TRBV6-5 | TRBD1 | few | TGTGCCAGCAGTTACTCGACAGGGCTAGCCAAAAACATTCAGTACTTC | CASSYSTGLAKNIQYF
TRBJ2-3 | TRBV7-3 | TRBD2 | . | TGTGCCAGCAGCACCCTGGGGACTAAAGGGACCCCCGATACGCAGTATTTT | CASSTLGTKGTPDTQYF
TRBJ2-3 | TRBV12-3/TRBV12-4 | TRBD2 | . | TGTGCCAGCAGTTTAATTAGCGGGAGGGGAGATACGCAGTATTTT | CASSLISGRGDTQYF
TRBJ2-7 | TRBV4-1 | TRBD1 | . | TGCGCCAGCAGCCTCCGGACAGGGGGCCCCTACGAGCAGTACTTC | CASSLRTGGPYEQYF
TRBJ1-4 | TRBV7-2 | TRBD1 | few | TGTGCCAGCAGCCCTCGGACAGGGACGGGGTTGCAGGGGGGAAAACTGTTTTTT | CASSPRTGTGLQGGKLFF
TRBJ2-1 | TRBV20-1 | . | . | TGCAGTGCTTGGGGACCTCTCAATGAGCAGTTCTTC | CSAWGPLNEQFF
TRBJ2-6 | TRBV6-5 | . | . | TGTGCCAGCAGTTACCAGGCCTCTGGGGCCAACGTCCTGACTTTC | CASSYQASGANVLTF
TRBJ1-1 | TRBV7-2 | . | few | TGTGCCAGCAGCCCGCCGACTATTCCAGCTTTCTTT | CASSPPTIPAFF
TRBJ2-3 | TRBV5-1 | TRBD2 | . | TGCGCCAGCAGTAAAATTCGACTAGCGGAAGAAGATACGCAGTATTTT | CASSKIRLAEEDTQYF
TRBJ2-7 | TRBV12-3/TRBV12-4 | TRBD1 | few | TGTGCCAGCACCCGGACAGGGGTCTCCTACGAGCAGTACTTC | CASTRTGVSYEQYF
TRBJ2-3 | TRBV5-1 | TRBD2 | few | TGCGCCAGCAGCTTGGAGCGGGAGGGGGCAGATACGCAGTATTTT | CASSLEREGADTQYF
TRBJ1-5 | TRBV19 | . | . | TGTGCCAGTAGTATCTCCGCTATCGGCCAACAGCCCCAGCATTTT | CASSISAIGQQPQHF
TRBJ2-7 | TRBV6-5 | TRBD1 | many | TGTGCCAGCAGTTACAGGGGACAGGGATACTACGAGCAGTACTTC | CASSYRGQGYYEQYF
TRBJ2-5 | TRBV18 | TRBD1 | few | TGTGCCAGCTCACCCAGGGACAGGGGCCAAGAGACCCAGTACTTC | CASSPRDRGQETQYF
TRBJ1-4 | TRBV6-1 | . | once | TGTGCCAGCAGTGGATTCGCAGGAGCAACTAATGAAAAACTGTTTTTT | CASSGFAGATNEKLFF
TRBJ2-1 | TRBV7-9 | . | . | TGTGCCAGCAGCCTATCAGCAGACGGACAGTACAATGAGCAGTTCTTC | CASSLSADGQYNEQFF
TRBJ2-1 | TRBV12-3/TRBV12-4 | . | few | TGTGCCAGCAGTTCCACGCGGGAGCAGTTCTTC | CASSSTREQFF
TRBJ2-2 | TRBV24-1 | TRBD1 | . | TGTGCCACCAGTGTGGGACAGGCCAACACCGGGGAGCTGTTTTTT | CATSVGQANTGELFF
TRBJ2-7 | TRBV20-1 | TRBD2 | . | TGCAGTGCTAGTAGGCTAGCGGGAAGCGAGCAGTACTTC | CSASRLAGSEQYF
TRBJ2-3 | TRBV20-1 | TRBD2 | few | TGCAGTGCCAGAGGACTAGCGGGATACTCTACGCAGTATTTT | CSARGLAGYSTQYF
TRBJ1-5 | TRBV5-5 | TRBD1 | . | TGTGCCAGCAGCTTCCAGGACAGGGGGCACCATAGCAATCAGCCCCAGCATTTT | CASSFQDRGHHSNQPQHF
TRBJ2-6 | TRBV6-5 | . | . | TGTGCCAGCAGACCCCTCCTTAGCTCTGGGGCCAACGTCCTGACTTTC | CASRPLLSSGANVLTF
TRBJ2-1 | TRBV5-5 | . | once | TGTGCCAGCAGCTTACACACAGGGTTGGTTGAGCAGTTCTTC | CASSLHTGLVEQFF
TRBJ2-3 | TRBV19 | . | . | TGTGCCAGTAGGGCTGGCGCTAGCACAGATACGCAGTATTTT | CASRAGASTDTQYF
TRBJ2-1 | TRBV12-3/TRBV12-4 | TRBD2 | . | TGTGTCAGCACCCGACTAGCGGAGAACAATGAGCAGTTCTTC | CVSTRLAENNEQFF
TRBJ2-5 | TRBV14 | . | . | TGTGCCAGCAGCTTCCGGGATCGCTCGGAGCAGTACTTC | CASSFRDRSEQYF
TRBJ2-5 | TRBV20-1 | . | . | TGCAGTGCTAGAGATAGGGGACCAGAGACCCAGTACTTC | CSARDRGPETQYF
TRBJ1-1 | TRBV20-1 | . | . | TGCAGTGCTAGAGGGGTGGCCTATGAAGCTTTCTTT | CSARGVAYEAFF
TRBJ2-7 | TRBV20-1 | TRBD2 | . | TGCAGTGCTGCCCAATTACTAGCGGGAGACGTGTTAAGTAGCTACGAGCAGTACTTC | CSAAQLLAGDVLSSYEQYF
TRBJ2-3 | TRBV2 | . | . | TGTGCCACCTCATTCCAGGAGGCGGATACGCAGTATTTT | CATSFQEADTQYF
TRBJ2-7 | TRBV6-5 | TRBD2 | few | TGTGCCAGCAGTTACCTAGCGGGAGGATACGAGCAGTACTTC | CASSYLAGGYEQYF
TRBJ2-6 | TRBV7-9 | . | few | TGTGCCAGCACCAAATTCCGGGGCTCTGGGGCCAACGTCCTGACTTTC | CASTKFRGSGANVLTF
TRBJ2-1 | TRBV5-1 | TRBD2 | . | TGCGCCAGCAGCTTTAGCGGGAAGGGCTCCTACAATGAGCAGTTCTTC | CASSFSGKGSYNEQFF
TRBJ2-7 | TRBV7-6 | . | . | TGTGCCAGCAGCTTAGCTTTCGACTCCTACGAGCAGTACTTC | CASSLAFDSYEQYF
TRBJ2-1 | TRBV5-1 | TRBD2 | few | TGCGCCAGCGGCCCGGGGGGGACTAGCGCTCTTGAGCAGTTCTTC | CASGPGGTSALEQFF
TRBJ2-7 | TRBV12-3/TRBV12-4 | . | . | TGTGCCAACAGCCAGAGGGGGGCGGCGGGAGAGCAGTACTTC | CANSQRGAAGEQYF
TRBJ1-1 | TRBV10-2 | . | few | TGCGCCAGCAGTGAGAGTGAGGAAATGCACACTGAAGCTTTCTTT | CASSESEEMHTEAFF
TRBJ2-5 | TRBV11-2 | TRBD2 | . | TGTGCCAGCAGCTTAGGGGAGCGGGAAAAACCGTACTTC | CASSLGEREKPYF
TRBJ2-3 | TRBV20-1 | . | few | TGCAGTGCTAGAGATGGGGATACGCAGTATTTT | CSARDGDTQYF
TRBJ2-3 | TRBV5-1 | TRBD2 | . | TGCGCCAGCAGCCTGACTAGCGAGACAGATACGCAGTATTTT | CASSLTSETDTQYF
TRBJ2-7 | TRBV20-1 | . | . | TGCAGTGCTAGGGATAGCGTTAGCTCCTACGAGCAGTACTTC | CSARDSVSSYEQYF
TRBJ1-4 | TRBV9 | . | . | TGTGCCAGCAGCGAGGGACCTTTTAACGAAAAACTGTTTTTT | CASSEGPFNEKLFF
TRBJ2-5 | TRBV29-1 | . | . | TGCAGCGCTCCCCCGCGGGAAGAGGCCCAGTACTTC | CSAPPREEAQYF
TRBJ2-7 | TRBV12-3/TRBV12-4 | . | many | TGTGCCAGCAGTCGCCGGCCAGGCTCCCCCTACGAGCAGTACTTC | CASSRRPGSPYEQYF
TRBJ1-1 | TRBV3-1 | . | many | TGTGCCAGCAGCCAAGATAGGGCGGGACGGGGTGCTGAAGCTTTCTTT | CASSQDRAGRGAEAFF
TRBJ1-1 | TRBV19 | . | . | TGTGCCAGTAGTATAGTGGCGACCATGAACACTGAAGCTTTCTTT | CASSIVATMNTEAFF